This entry lists 31 T cell receptor beta chains sequenced from one sample in a study of blood T cells in healthy people across ages. Alongside a J-beta primer mix, a sample-barcoded 5' primer served in a second PCR lasting about 7 to 12 cycles. TCRdb re-called the 5' RACE reads with MiXCR, one entry per CDR3 protein. The sample contains roughly 1.9 million distinct CDR3 sequences, approximately 40% of which appear only once. The sequenced sample was blood. The receptors stem from a human donor in good health.

This clonotype has more than one count but fewer than ten. The chain links TRBV7-2 to TRBJ2-1; D is ambiguous. This CDR3 contains 15 residues. Trimming cost V 0 bases and J 8 bases, with 14 bases left between them. Per the germline V gene, CDR1 is SGHTA and CDR2 is FQGNSA. In DNA form, the CDR3 reads TGTGCCAGCAGCTTAGCGGGGATCACTATGGATGAGCAGTTCTTC. Its protein product is CASSLAGITMDEQFF.

A few counts support this clonotype. The chain is built from TRBV20-1 and TRBJ1-5; D gene uncertain. Trimming pared 2 bases from V and 4 bases from J, leaving 15 bases between. Germline CDR1 is DFQATT and CDR2 is SNEGSKA (reference sequence). The CDR3 has 15 residues. Written as DNA, the CDR3 is TGCAGTGCTAGACCACCGGGAAGGGTAAATCAGCCCCAGCATTTT. Its protein is CSARPPGRVNQPQHF.

This clonotype was counted between two and nine times. V is TRBV20-1 and J is TRBJ2-4, with D perhaps being TRBD1 or TRBD2 (5 bases each). TRBJ2-7 matches the DNA end more closely, so the J call is doubtful. CDR1 is DFQATT, CDR2 SNEGSKA, per germline (reference sequence). The CDR3 spans 15 residues. The CDR3: CSASQVGQGPYEQYF. As DNA, the CDR3 is TGCAGTGCTAGCCAGGTTGGGCAGGGACCTTACGAGCAGTACTTC.

The rearrangement links TRBV5-1 to TRBJ2-2; maybe TRBD1 (5 bases). Germline CDR1 is SGHRS and CDR2 is YFSETQ. The ends were cut back, 7 bases at V and 7 bases at J, with 20 bases in the middle. The CDR3 loop spans 15 amino acids. CDR3 DNA: TGCGCCAGCGCCACACAAGGGGCCTCGATCGGGGAGCTGTTTTTT. Protein: CASATQGASIGELFF.

The chain couples TRBV4-2 to TRBJ1-5; D gene uncertain. Trimming took 1 base from V and 3 from J, leaving 13 bases between them. This CDR3 has 16 amino acids. Germline assignment: CDR1 LGHNA and CDR2 YNFKEQ. The CDR3 DNA reads as TGTGCCAGCAGCCAAGGATGGGCAGCTAACAATCAGCCCCAGCATTTT. It encodes CASSQGWAANNQPQHF.

Remarks on this clonotype: A read error may be the cause here, since a much bigger clone is one base away. The chain employs TRBV29-1 and TRBJ2-4; TRBD1 or TRBD2 may be the D gene (5 bases each). The J call may be wrong; the DNA end is better matched by TRBJ2-7. Per germline, CDR1 SQVTM and CDR2 ANQGSEA. There are 13 residues in the CDR3. For the CDR3, the DNA is TGCAGCGTAGGGGACCCGCGGTCCTACGAGCAGTACTTC. This translates into CSVGDPRSYEQYF.

Concerning this clonotype: One junction end does not reproduce the germline sequence, and a read error may be involved. V gene TRBV6-1 combines with J gene TRBJ2-5; possible D gene TRBD2, 6 bases. This CDR3 is built from 14 residues. CDR1 MNHNS and CDR2 SASEGT come from the germline V gene. The CDR3 DNA reads TGTGCCGGCAGTGAAGCGGAGGGACGGGGGACCCAGTACTTC. Protein: CAGSEAEGRGTQYF.

The rearrangement links TRBV4-1 to TRBJ1-2; D is unclear. The CDR3 runs 15 residues. The germline V and J ends were trimmed by 2 bases and 3 bases, with 13 bases remaining between them. Germline V lookup: CDR1 MGHRA, CDR2 YSYEKL. In DNA, the CDR3 is TGCGCCAGCAGCCAACTGGTAGACAAATACTATGGCTACACCTTC. It codes for CASSQLVDKYYGYTF.

This chain connects TRBV5-1 to TRBJ1-2; possible D gene TRBD1, 5 bases. Trimming pared 6 bases from V and 1 base from J, leaving 19 bases between. The CDR3 loop spans 16 amino acids. Germline V gene lookup returns CDR1 SGHRS and CDR2 YFSETQ. This CDR3 reads CASNAGDGHYNYGYTF. The CDR3 DNA reads as TGCGCCAGCAATGCGGGGGACGGGCACTATAACTATGGCTACACCTTC.

This clonotype was observed a few times. The rearrangement joins TRBV29-1 to TRBJ1-1; no reliable D call. Trimming took 3 bases from V and 0 from J, leaving 8 bases between them. This CDR3 spans 13 amino acids. CDR1 and CDR2 from the germline V gene are SQVTM and ANQGSEA. The CDR3 loop is CSVDLMMNTEAFF. Written as DNA, the CDR3 is TGCAGCGTTGACTTGATGATGAACACTGAAGCTTTCTTT. The full variable domain, its missing parts supplied by reference TRBV29-1 and TRBJ1-1, is SAVISQKPSRDICQRGTSLTIQCQVDSQVTMMFWYRQQPGQSLTLIATANQGSEATYESGFVIDKFPISRPNLTFSTLTVSNMSPEDSSIYLCSVDLMMNTEAFFGQGTRLTVV.

The J gene is TRBJ2-3, the V gene TRBV6-5; a possible D gene is TRBD1 (6 bases). Between the trimmed V and J ends, which lost 6 bases and 0 bases, there was a span of 13 bases. Germline V gives CDR1 MNHEY, CDR2 SVGAGI. The CDR3 consists of 15 residues. In DNA form, the CDR3 reads TGTGCCAGCAGAGGACAGACACTAAGCACAGATACGCAGTATTTT. Protein sequence: CASRGQTLSTDTQYF.

This clonotype has just a few counts. The rearrangement joins TRBV20-1 to TRBJ2-5; either TRBD1 or TRBD2 may fit D (5 bases each). The CDR3 runs to 13 residues. V lost 3 bases, J lost 2 bases, and 10 bases lay in between. Germline values: CDR1 DFQATT, CDR2 SNEGSKA (reference sequence). Here the CDR3 reads CSARGRLQETQYF. CDR3 nucleotides: TGCAGTGCTAGGGGACGGCTACAAGAGACCCAGTACTTC.

The chain uses TRBV15 and TRBJ1-2; unclear D gene. CDR3 length equals 14 residues. The germline CDR1 and CDR2 sequences are LNHNV and YYDKDF (reference sequence). Trimming pared 2 bases from V and 9 bases from J, leaving 16 bases between. The CDR3 spells CATSRRAPTGRYTF. Here the CDR3 DNA reads TGTGCCACCAGCAGAAGGGCCCCCACGGGTCGCTACACCTTC.

CDR3 sequence (DNA): TGTGCCAGCTCACTGCCTTCGATTGTTACAGATACGCAGTATTTT. Translated: CASSLPSIVTDTQYF. The chain is built from TRBV18 and TRBJ2-3; D is unclear. V gave up 4 bases and J gave up 3 bases, with 14 bases separating them. Germline V CDR1 and CDR2: KGHSH, LQKENI. The CDR3 runs to 15 residues.

The chain links TRBV5-1 to TRBJ2-5; D possibly uses TRBD1 or TRBD2 (5 bases each). Germline loops: CDR1 SGHRS, CDR2 YFSETQ. Trimming shortened V by 4 bases and J by 4 bases, and 17 bases separated the two germline ends. The CDR3 spans 15 residues. The CDR3 region is CASSLGDQEGETQYF. The CDR3 DNA sequence: TGCGCCAGCAGCCTAGGGGACCAGGAAGGAGAGACCCAGTACTTC.

The chain combines TRBV29-1 with TRBJ2-5; TRBD2 is a possible D gene (6 bases). Trimming took off 1 base at V and 5 bases at J, with 14 bases between the two ends. Germline V gene sequence: CDR1 SQVTM, CDR2 ANQGSEA. This CDR3 is 14 amino acids long. The CDR3 sequence: CSVEGEVSGETQYF. CDR3 DNA sequence: TGCAGCGTTGAAGGGGAGGTATCAGGGGAGACCCAGTACTTC.

The gene calls are TRBV20-1 and TRBJ2-3; 9 bases line up with TRBD2. Germline assignment: CDR1 DFQATT and CDR2 SNEGSKA (reference sequence). Trimming at V came to 3 bases and at J to 2 bases, leaving 12 bases not matched to a gene. CDR3 length: 17 residues. CDR3 sequence: CSASLPSAGGPTDTQYF. The CDR3 DNA is TGCAGTGCTAGCCTTCCCTCAGCGGGGGGTCCCACAGATACGCAGTATTTT.

The chain has TRBV11-3 and TRBJ1-1, with 9 bases aligning to TRBD1. This CDR3 has 17 amino acids. V gave up 6 bases and J gave up 0 bases; unmatched junction bases: 11. Germline V gene lookup returns CDR1 SGHNT and CDR2 YENEEA. Written as DNA, the CDR3 is TGTGCCAGCAGTCCCTCTCTGGGACAGGGAATGAACACTGAAGCTTTCTTT. As protein: CASSPSLGQGMNTEAFF. Together with reference TRBV11-3 and TRBJ1-1, the CDR3 gives the full variable domain: EAGVVQSPRYKIIEKKQPVAFWCNPISGHNTLYWYLQNLGQGPELLIRYENEEAVDDSQLPKDRFSAERLKGVDSTLKIQPAELGDSAVYLCASSPSLGQGMNTEAFFGQGTRLTVV.

This clonotype has a handful of counts. The genes are TRBV24-1 and TRBJ2-7; no firm D call. TRBJ2-5 explains the end of the DNA better; the J call may be wrong. The CDR3 is 14 residues long. CDR1 is KGHDR, CDR2 SFDVKD, per germline. The CDR3 sequence is CATSDFGREETQYF. The CDR3 coding sequence is TGTGCCACCAGTGATTTCGGACGTGAAGAGACCCAGTACTTC.

The chain employs TRBV2 and TRBJ2-2; D perhaps matches TRBD1 (6 bases). The V end lost 6 bases, the J end lost 5 bases, and 13 bases lay between the germline ends. Germline-derived CDR1 and CDR2 are SNHLY and FYNNEI. CDR3 length: 14 amino acids. CDR3 coding DNA: TGTGCCAGCAGCGCGACAGGCGCAACCGGGGAGCTGTTTTTT. Translating gives CASSATGATGELFF.

The sample holds a few counts of this clonotype. This chain's CDR3 is CSARAFGGARAEAFF. In DNA form, the CDR3 reads TGCAGTGCTAGAGCTTTCGGGGGGGCTAGGGCTGAAGCTTTCTTT. The chain joins TRBV20-1 to TRBJ1-1; tentatively, D is TRBD1 (6 bases). The germline gives CDR1 DFQATT, CDR2 SNEGSKA (reference sequence). V was shortened by 1 base and J by 6 bases, with 18 bases between the two germline ends. This CDR3 has 15 amino acids.

The CDR3, as DNA: TGTGCCAGCAGCTTAGGCAGGTTTTATGGGGACACTGAAGCTTTCTTT. Encoded protein: CASSLGRFYGDTEAFF. J is TRBJ1-1 and V is TRBV7-9; D call uncertain. Deletions cut 1 base from V and 3 bases from J, with 15 bases between. Germline CDR1 reads SEHNR; CDR2 reads FQNEAQ (reference sequence). The CDR3 totals 16 residues.

In this sample, this clonotype turned up a few times. The chain links TRBV6-2 or TRBV6-3 to TRBJ2-7; TRBD2 matches 13 bases. In germline, CDR1 is MNHEY, CDR2 SVGEGT. The CDR3 spans 18 residues. V lost 10 bases, J lost 4 bases, and 19 bases stayed unmatched. The CDR3 DNA reads as TGTGCCAACAGCGAGGTCGGGACTAGCGGGGAGAATATATACGAGCAGTACTTC. As protein: CANSEVGTSGENIYEQYF.

V gene TRBV29-1 combines with J gene TRBJ1-5, with D tentatively TRBD1 (6 bases). Trimming shortened V by 3 bases and J by 7 bases, and 13 bases separated the two germline ends. The CDR3 covers 13 residues. Germline V gene data show CDR1 as SQVTM and CDR2 as ANQGSEA. This CDR3 is CSVELQGLQPQHF. The CDR3 region has the DNA TGCAGCGTTGAGTTACAGGGCCTCCAGCCCCAGCATTTT.

This chain links TRBV28 with TRBJ2-7; 11 nucleotides line up with TRBD1. J gave up 2 bases and V 2 bases, and 14 bases lay outside the gene matches. Germline loops: CDR1 MDHEN, CDR2 SYDVKM. The CDR3 sequence is 19 residues long. The chain's CDR3 is CASSLDLKDRGRSAYEQYF. CDR3 nucleotide sequence: TGTGCCAGCAGTTTAGATCTTAAGGACAGGGGGCGTTCTGCCTACGAGCAGTACTTC.

CDR3 loop: CASRSTAEWTEAFF. CDR3 coding DNA: TGTGCCAGCAGGTCGACCGCTGAATGGACTGAAGCTTTCTTT. This chain joins TRBV12-3 or TRBV12-4 and TRBJ1-1; D not certain. CDR3 length: 14 residues. The V end lost 6 bases, the J end lost 5 bases, and 16 bases lay between the germline ends.

This clonotype was detected ten times or more. The genes are TRBV29-1 and TRBJ2-1, with a tentative D call TRBD2 (5 bases). In germline, CDR1 is SQVTM, CDR2 ANQGSEA. This CDR3 has 14 residues. V lost 8 bases and J 3 bases, leaving 17 bases between the germline ends. This CDR3 reads CSYTRAGLYNEQFF. CDR3 nucleotide sequence: TGCAGCTATACTAGGGCAGGTCTCTACAATGAGCAGTTCTTC.

The rearrangement links TRBV21-1 to TRBJ1-2. TRBV21-1 is a documented pseudogene. The CDR3 covers 16 residues. The DNA of the CDR3 is TGTGCCAGCAGCCTGACTATGGCAGCGGGAAGCTATGGCTACACCTTC. Translation gives CASSLTMAAGSYGYTF.

V and J are TRBV7-2 and TRBJ1-1, with D possibly being TRBD1 (5 bases). The CDR3 extends over 15 amino acids. V was clipped by 2 bases and J by 6 bases, with 16 bases between them. Germline loops: CDR1 SGHTA, CDR2 FQGNSA. The CDR3, as DNA: TGTGCCAGCAGCTTATCGGGGGGAGGATACGCTGAAGCTTTCTTT. Its protein is CASSLSGGGYAEAFF.

This chain links TRBV29-1 with TRBJ2-1; 7 nucleotides match TRBD1. This CDR3 has 13 residues. Germline loops: CDR1 SQVTM, CDR2 ANQGSEA. V gave up 8 bases and J gave up 7 bases; unmatched junction bases: 11. CDR3 in amino acids: CSIAGTASNEQFF. CDR3 bases: TGCAGCATCGCCGGGACAGCTTCTAATGAGCAGTTCTTC.

As for this clonotype: The junction differs from germline at one of its ends, possibly a read error. This chain joins TRBV27 and TRBJ2-1, with 11 positions matching TRBD1. Germline values: CDR1 MNHEY, CDR2 SMNVEV (reference sequence). This CDR3 spans 15 amino acids. The CDR3 sequence is CASSYGTGGYNEQFF. The CDR3 region has the DNA TGCGCCAGCAGTTACGGGACAGGGGGATACAATGAGCAGTTCTTC.